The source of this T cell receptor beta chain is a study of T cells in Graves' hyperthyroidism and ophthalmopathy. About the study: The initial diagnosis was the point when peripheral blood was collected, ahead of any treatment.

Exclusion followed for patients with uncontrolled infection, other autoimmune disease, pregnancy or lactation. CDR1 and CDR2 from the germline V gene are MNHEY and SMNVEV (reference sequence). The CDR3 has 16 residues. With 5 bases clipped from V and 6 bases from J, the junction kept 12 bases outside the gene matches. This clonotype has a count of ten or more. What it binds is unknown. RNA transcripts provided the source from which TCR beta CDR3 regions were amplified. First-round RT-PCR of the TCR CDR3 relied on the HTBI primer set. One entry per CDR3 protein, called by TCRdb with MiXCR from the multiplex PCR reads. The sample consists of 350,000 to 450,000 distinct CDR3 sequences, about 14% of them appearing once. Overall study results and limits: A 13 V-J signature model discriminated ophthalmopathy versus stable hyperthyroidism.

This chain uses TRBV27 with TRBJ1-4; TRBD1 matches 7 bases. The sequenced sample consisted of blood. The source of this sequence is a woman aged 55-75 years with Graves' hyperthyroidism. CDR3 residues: CASSTRQGPGYEKLFF. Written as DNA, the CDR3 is TGTGCCAGCAGTACAAGACAGGGCCCTGGATATGAAAAACTGTTTTTT.